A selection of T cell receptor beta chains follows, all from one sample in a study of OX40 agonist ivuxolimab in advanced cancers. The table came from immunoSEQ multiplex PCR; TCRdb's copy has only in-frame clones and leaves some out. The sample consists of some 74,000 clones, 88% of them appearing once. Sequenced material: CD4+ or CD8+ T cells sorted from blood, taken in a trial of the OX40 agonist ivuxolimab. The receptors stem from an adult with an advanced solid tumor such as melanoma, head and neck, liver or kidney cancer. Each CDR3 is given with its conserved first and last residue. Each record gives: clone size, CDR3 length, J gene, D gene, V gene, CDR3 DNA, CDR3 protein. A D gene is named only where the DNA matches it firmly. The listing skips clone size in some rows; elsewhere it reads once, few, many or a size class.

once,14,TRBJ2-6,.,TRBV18,TGTGCCAGCTCACAGAGAGACAGCGCCAACGTCCTGACTTTC,CASSQRDSANVLTF
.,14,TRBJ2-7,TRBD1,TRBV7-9,TGTGCCAGCAGTGGACAGGGGTCAACCTACGAGCAGTACTTC,CASSGQGSTYEQYF
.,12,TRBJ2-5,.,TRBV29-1,TGCAGCGTCCTGACGGGAAAAGAGACCCAGTACTTC,CSVLTGKETQYF
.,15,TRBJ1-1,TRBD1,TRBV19,TGTGCCAGTAGTGTAGGACAGGTTGAGGGCACTGAAGCTTTCTTT,CASSVGQVEGTEAFF
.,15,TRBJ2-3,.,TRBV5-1,TGCGCCAGCAGCTTGAATCCGGGAGACTCAGATACGCAGTATTTT,CASSLNPGDSDTQYF
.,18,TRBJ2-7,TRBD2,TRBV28,TGTGCCAGCAGTTTCTCAGGACTAGCGGGATCACCCACCTACGAGCAGTACTTC,CASSFSGLAGSPTYEQYF
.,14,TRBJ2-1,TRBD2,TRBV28,TGTGCCAGCAGTTTGGCGGGGGGGGTTGGTGAGCAGTTCTTC,CASSLAGGVGEQFF
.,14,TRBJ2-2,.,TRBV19,TGTGCCAGTAGTATCGGAGGGAACACCGGGGAGCTGTTTTTT,CASSIGGNTGELFF
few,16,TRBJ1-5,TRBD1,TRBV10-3,TGTGCCACTTCCGCTTCGGGACAGGGACCAAATCAGCCCCAGCATTTT,CATSASGQGPNQPQHF
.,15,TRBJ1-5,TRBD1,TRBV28,TGTGCCAGCAGTGTCCGGGACAGGCTCCCCCAGCCCCAGCATTTT,CASSVRDRLPQPQHF
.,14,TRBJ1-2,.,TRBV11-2,TGTGCCAGCAGACAACAGGCAACCGCGTATGGCTACACCTTC,CASRQQATAYGYTF
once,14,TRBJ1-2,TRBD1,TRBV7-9,TGTGCCAGCAGCTCGACAGGGTTCGGCTATGGCTACACCTTC,CASSSTGFGYGYTF
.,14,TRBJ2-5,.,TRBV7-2,TGTGCCAGCAGCTTAGTTTACTCGATTGAGACCCAGTACTTC,CASSLVYSIETQYF
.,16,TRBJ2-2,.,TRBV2,TGTGCCAGCAGTGACGGACGGAGATCGAACACCGGGGAGCTGTTTTTT,CASSDGRRSNTGELFF
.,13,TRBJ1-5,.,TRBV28,TGTGCCAGCGAGGAACAAAAACCGGTGCCCCAGCATTTT,CASEEQKPVPQHF
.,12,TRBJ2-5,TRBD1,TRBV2,TGTGCCAGCGAAAGGACAGGAGAGACCCAGTACTTC,CASERTGETQYF
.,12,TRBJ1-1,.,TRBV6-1,TGTGCCAGCACACAGGTGAACACTGAAGCTTTCTTT,CASTQVNTEAFF
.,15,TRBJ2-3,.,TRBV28,TGTGCCAGCCACCTGATCGGGTCGGATACAGATACGCAGTATTTT,CASHLIGSDTDTQYF
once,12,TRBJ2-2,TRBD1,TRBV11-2,TGTGCCAGCGGACAGGGCCTTCGGCAGCTGTTTTTT,CASGQGLRQLFF
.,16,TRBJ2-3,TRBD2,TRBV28,TGTGCCAGCAGTAGAGGACTAGCGGGCCCCGCAGATACGCAGTATTTT,CASSRGLAGPADTQYF
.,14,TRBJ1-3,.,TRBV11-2,TGTGCCAGCAGAGTTACAGGCTCTGGAAACACCATATATTTT,CASRVTGSGNTIYF
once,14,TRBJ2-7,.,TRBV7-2,TGTGCCAGCAGCTTTAGGAGAGGAGTCTACGAGCAGTACTTC,CASSFRRGVYEQYF
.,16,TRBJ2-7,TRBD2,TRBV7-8,TGTGCCAGCAGCTTAGCGGGTTATAGCGGGAGAGGCGAGCAGTACTTC,CASSLAGYSGRGEQYF
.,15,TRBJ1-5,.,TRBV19,TGTGCCAGTAGTATAGACAGGGGAGGCAATCAGCCCCAGCATTTT,CASSIDRGGNQPQHF
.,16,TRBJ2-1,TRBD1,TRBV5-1,TGCGCCAGCAGCTCGCGGACAGGGGCGGCCCTAAATGAGCAGTTCTTC,CASSSRTGAALNEQFF
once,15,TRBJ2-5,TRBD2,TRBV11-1,TGTGCCAGCAGGTCTAGCGGGAGTCCCCGAGAGACCCAGTACTTC,CASRSSGSPRETQYF
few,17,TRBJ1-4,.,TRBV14,TGTGCCAGCAGCCAAAACCAAAGGGCGCTCGCTAATGAAAAACTGTTTTTT,CASSQNQRALANEKLFF
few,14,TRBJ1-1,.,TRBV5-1,TGCGCCAGCAGCTTGAAGGGGCCGGAAGGTGAAGCTTTCTTT,CASSLKGPEGEAFF
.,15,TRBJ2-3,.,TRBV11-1,TGTGCCAGCAGGTTCGGGACTCACCGCACAGATACGCAGTATTTT,CASRFGTHRTDTQYF
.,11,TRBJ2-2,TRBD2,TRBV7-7,TGTGCTACCGGGAGGGCCGGGGAGCTGTTTTTT,CATGRAGELFF
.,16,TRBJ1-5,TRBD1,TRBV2,TGTGCCAGCAGAGGCGACCCGGGACAGGGGAACCAGCCCCAGCATTTT,CASRGDPGQGNQPQHF
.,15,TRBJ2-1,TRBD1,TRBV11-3,TGTGCCAGCAGCCTACGGGGGACAGGGGGAAATGAGCAGTTCTTC,CASSLRGTGGNEQFF
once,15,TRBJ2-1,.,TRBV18,TGTGCCAGCTCACCATCACTAGGATTATACAATGAGCAGTTCTTC,CASSPSLGLYNEQFF
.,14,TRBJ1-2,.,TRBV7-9,TGTGCCAGCAGCTTAGAACAGGGCACCTATGGCTACACCTTC,CASSLEQGTYGYTF
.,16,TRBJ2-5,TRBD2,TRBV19,TGTGCCAGTAGTAAAGGACTAGCTTTCTTCCAAGAGACCCAGTACTTC,CASSKGLAFFQETQYF
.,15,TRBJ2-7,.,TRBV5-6,TGTGCCAGCAGTCATTGGGTGCGAGGATCCTACGAGCAGTACTTC,CASSHWVRGSYEQYF
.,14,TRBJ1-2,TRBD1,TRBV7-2,TGTGCCAGCAGCGCCCCGGGACAGGTTGATGGCTACACCTTC,CASSAPGQVDGYTF
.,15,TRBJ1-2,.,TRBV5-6,TGTGCCAGCAGCAGCGGGGGCGGACAGAACTATGGCTACACCTTC,CASSSGGGQNYGYTF
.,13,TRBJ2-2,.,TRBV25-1,TGTGCCAGCAAGGAACGACTCACCGGGGAGCTGTTTTTT,CASKERLTGELFF
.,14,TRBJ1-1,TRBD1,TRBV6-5,TGTGCCAGCAGTTCTTGGGACAGGGGCCCTGAAGCTTTCTTT,CASSSWDRGPEAFF